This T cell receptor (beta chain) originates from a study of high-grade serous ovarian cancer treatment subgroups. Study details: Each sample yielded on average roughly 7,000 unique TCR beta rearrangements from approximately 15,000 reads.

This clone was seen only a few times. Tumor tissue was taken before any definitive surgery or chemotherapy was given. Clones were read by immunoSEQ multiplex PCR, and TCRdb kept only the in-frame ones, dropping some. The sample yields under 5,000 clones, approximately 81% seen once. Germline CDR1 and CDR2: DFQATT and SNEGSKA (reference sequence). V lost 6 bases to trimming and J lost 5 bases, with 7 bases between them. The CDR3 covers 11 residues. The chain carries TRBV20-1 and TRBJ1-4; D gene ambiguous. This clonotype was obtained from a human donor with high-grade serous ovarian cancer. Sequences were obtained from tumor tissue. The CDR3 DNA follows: TGCAGTGCCCTGTTGAATGAAAAACTGTTTTTT. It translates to CSALLNEKLFF.